This entry lists 14 T cell receptor beta chains sequenced from one sample in a study of T cell responses to AZD1222 COVID-19 vaccine. Produced via immunoSEQ multiplex PCR; TCRdb's table is partial and in-frame only. The sample holds approximately 220,000 clones, around 93% seen once. The sample here was peripheral blood, taken on day 0 of MenACWY control vaccination. All receptors derive from an adult in good health.

Details on this clone: At one end, the junction sequence differs from germline, possibly due to a read error. J is TRBJ2-6 and V is TRBV7-9, with TRBD1 identical over 9 bases. The length of the CDR3 is 18 residues. In germline, CDR1 is SEHNR, CDR2 FQNEAQ (reference sequence). This chain's CDR3 is CARSLFGTGRSGANVLTF. The DNA of the CDR3 is TGTGCCCGCAGCTTATTCGGGACAGGGCGCTCTGGGGCCAACGTCCTGACTTTC.

The chain has TRBV7-2 and TRBJ2-2, with 8 nucleotides matching TRBD2. The germline V gene encodes CDR1 SGHTA and CDR2 FQGNSA. The V gene end was trimmed by 1 base and the J gene end by 6 bases; junction bases not matched to a gene: 4. The CDR3 length is 15 residues. CDR3 in amino acids: CASSLGLAGPGELFF. In DNA form, the CDR3 reads TGTGCCAGCAGCTTAGGGCTAGCGGGCCCCGGGGAGCTGTTTTTT. The entire variable domain, with the rest obtained from reference TRBV7-2 and TRBJ2-2, is as follows: GAGVSQSPSNKVTEKGKDVELRCDPISGHTALYWYRQSLGQGLEFLIYFQGNSAPDKSGLPSDRFSAERTGGSVSTLTIQRTQQEDSAVYLCASSLGLAGPGELFFGEGSRLTVL.

The gene calls are TRBV6-6 and TRBJ1-4, with D perhaps TRBD1 (6 bases). The CDR3 has 13 residues. CDR1 and CDR2 (germline): MNHNY, SVGAGI (reference sequence). Deletions cut 7 bases from V and 7 bases from J, with 13 bases between. The CDR3 DNA reads TGTGCCAGCACTCAACAGGGTCGTGAAAAACTGTTTTTT. It encodes CASTQQGREKLFF.

The chain links TRBV9 to TRBJ1-1; maybe TRBD1 (5 bases). The V gene's germline CDR1 is SGDLS and CDR2 YYNGEE. V was shortened by 2 bases and J by 10 bases, with 27 bases between the two germline ends. This CDR3 region has 17 residues. The CDR3 DNA reads TGTGCCAGCAGCGTTATTTCCGGGACCCCGTTTGGGGATCGAGCTTTCTTT. This encodes CASSVISGTPFGDRAFF.

The genes are TRBV3-1 (or the pseudogene TRBV3-2) and TRBJ1-1, with 7 bases aligning to TRBD1. V was clipped by 6 bases and J by 1 base; unmatched bases: 8. This CDR3 spans 15 amino acids. Germline assignment: CDR1 LGHDT and CDR2 YNNKEL (reference sequence). CDR3 sequence (DNA): TGTGCCAGCAGGAGCAACAGGGGCAAGAACACTGAAGCTTTCTTT. It specifies CASRSNRGKNTEAFF.

The chain couples TRBV11-2 to TRBJ2-1; 13 bases line up with TRBD2. The CDR3 length is 15 residues. Germline CDR1 and CDR2: SGHAT and FQNNGV. After removal of 5 bases from V and 7 bases from J, the junction contained 5 bases not matched to a gene. The CDR3 sequence: CASSPTSGGANEQFF. The CDR3 region has the DNA TGTGCCAGCAGCCCAACTAGCGGGGGGGCGAATGAGCAGTTCTTC.

This clone was seen only a few times. The chain is built from TRBV24-1 and TRBJ2-5; perhaps TRBD1 as D (6 bases). Deletions cut 6 bases from V and 5 bases from J, with 9 bases between. Germline loops: CDR1 KGHDR, CDR2 SFDVKD. The CDR3 totals 12 residues. The chain's CDR3 is CATSQGWETQYF. CDR3 sequence (DNA): TGTGCCACCAGTCAGGGGTGGGAGACCCAGTACTTC.

V usage is TRBV6-5 and J usage is TRBJ2-5, with TRBD1 matching 9 bases. The CDR3 totals 16 residues. The V and J ends lost 2 bases and 5 bases, in that order; junction bases with no gene match: 9. CDR1 MNHEY and CDR2 SVGAGI come from the germline V gene. CDR3 DNA: TGTGCCAGCAGTTACGACAGGGGGGGCCAAGGGGAGACCCAGTACTTC. Residues: CASSYDRGGQGETQYF.

CDR3 nucleotides: TGCGCCAGCAGCTTAACCGACAGGGTAGAGACCCAGTACTTC. Protein: CASSLTDRVETQYF. V gene TRBV5-1 combines with J gene TRBJ2-5; 7 bases agree with TRBD1. Germline assignment: CDR1 SGHRS and CDR2 YFSETQ. CDR3 length: 14 residues. Unmatched junction bases numbered 5, after V lost 2 bases and J lost 4 bases.

The chain joins TRBV15 to TRBJ1-2; 10 nucleotides agree with TRBD1. V gave up 4 bases and J gave up 4 bases; unmatched junction bases: 33. Germline V lookup: CDR1 LNHNV, CDR2 YYDKDF (reference sequence). The CDR3 length is 24 residues. DNA of the CDR3: TGTGCCACCAGCACAGACCGGGACAGGGGACCGATTTGGACCCCTTCACGACTAAGCTATGGCTACACCTTC. Its translation is CATSTDRDRGPIWTPSRLSYGYTF.

CDR3 region: CAWTWGTGSVEAFF. The CDR3 DNA sequence: TGTGCCTGGACCTGGGGGACAGGGTCGGTCGAAGCTTTCTTT. V and J are TRBV30 and TRBJ1-1; 9 nucleotides align to TRBD1. Losses at the gene ends were 4 bases for V and 8 bases for J; bases not matched to a gene: 11. This CDR3 has 14 amino acids. Germline V gene lookup returns CDR1 GTSNPN and CDR2 SVGIG (reference sequence).

This clone came up once. The chain has TRBV11-2 and TRBJ2-7; perhaps TRBD1 as D (6 bases). V lost 1 base and J 3 bases, leaving 13 bases between the germline ends. The CDR3 consists of 15 residues. Germline values: CDR1 SGHAT, CDR2 FQNNGV. The CDR3 loop reads CASSLGGTLSYEQYF. The CDR3, as DNA: TGTGCCAGCAGCTTAGGGGGGACACTGAGCTACGAGCAGTACTTC.

CDR3 DNA: TGCGCCAGCAGCCAAGATTTGGTTTCGGTAGGAGGCTACACCTTC. Amino acids: CASSQDLVSVGGYTF. The chain has TRBV4-3 and TRBJ1-2; D ambiguous. The CDR3 loop spans 15 amino acids. The germline gives CDR1 LGHNA, CDR2 YSLEER. Between the trimmed V and J ends, which lost 0 bases and 8 bases, there was a span of 16 bases.

The chain links TRBV5-1 to TRBJ2-3; no firm D call. V lost 0 bases, J lost 2 bases, and 7 bases lay in between. The CDR3 is made up of 14 amino acids. The germline gives CDR1 SGHRS, CDR2 YFSETQ. CDR3 protein: CASSLDVFTDTQYF. As DNA, the CDR3 is TGCGCCAGCAGCTTGGACGTCTTCACAGATACGCAGTATTTT.